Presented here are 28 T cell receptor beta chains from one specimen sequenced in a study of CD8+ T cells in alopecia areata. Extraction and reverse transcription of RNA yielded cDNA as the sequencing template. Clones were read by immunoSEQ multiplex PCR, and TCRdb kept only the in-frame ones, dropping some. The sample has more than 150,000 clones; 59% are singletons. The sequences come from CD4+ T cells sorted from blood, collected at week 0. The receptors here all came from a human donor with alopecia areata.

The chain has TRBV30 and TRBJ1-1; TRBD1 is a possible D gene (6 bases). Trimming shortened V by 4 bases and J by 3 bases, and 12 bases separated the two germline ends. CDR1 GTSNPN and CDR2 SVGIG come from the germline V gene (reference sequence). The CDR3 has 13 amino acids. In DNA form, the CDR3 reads TGTGCCTGGAAGAAACAGGGTTACACTGAAGCTTTCTTT. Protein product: CAWKKQGYTEAFF.

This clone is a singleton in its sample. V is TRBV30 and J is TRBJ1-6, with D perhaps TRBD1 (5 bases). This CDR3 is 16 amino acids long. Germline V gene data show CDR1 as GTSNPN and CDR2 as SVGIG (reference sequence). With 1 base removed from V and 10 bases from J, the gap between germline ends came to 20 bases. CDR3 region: CAWSGPLGGAGSPLHF. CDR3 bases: TGTGCCTGGAGTGGCCCCCTGGGCGGGGCGGGATCACCCCTCCACTTT. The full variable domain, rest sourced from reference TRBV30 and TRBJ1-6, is SQTIHQWPATLVQPVGSPLSLECTVEGTSNPNLYWYRQAAGRGLQLLFYSVGIGQISSEVPQNLSASRPQDRQFILSSKKLLLSDSGFYLCAWSGPLGGAGSPLHFGNGTRLTVT.

The CDR3 DNA follows: TGTGCCAGCAGCAAAGCGGATACAGGGGGCCGGTATGGCTACACCTTC. Protein: CASSKADTGGRYGYTF. V gene TRBV21-1 combines with J gene TRBJ1-2; TRBD1 is taken as the D call from the table, unchecked against the DNA. TRBV21-1 is given as a pseudogene. The CDR3 contains 16 residues.

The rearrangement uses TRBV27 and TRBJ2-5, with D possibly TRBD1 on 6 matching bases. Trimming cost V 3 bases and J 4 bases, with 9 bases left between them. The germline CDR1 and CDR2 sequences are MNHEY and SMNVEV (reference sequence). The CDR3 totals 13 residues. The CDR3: CASSFSGAETQYF. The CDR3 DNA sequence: TGTGCCAGCAGTTTTTCAGGGGCAGAGACCCAGTACTTC.

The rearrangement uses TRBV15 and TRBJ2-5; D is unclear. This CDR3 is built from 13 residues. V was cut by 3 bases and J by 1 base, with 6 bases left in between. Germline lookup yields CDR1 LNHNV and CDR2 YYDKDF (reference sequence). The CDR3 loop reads CATSRTIQETQYF. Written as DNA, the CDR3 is TGTGCCACCAGCAGGACCATCCAAGAGACCCAGTACTTC.

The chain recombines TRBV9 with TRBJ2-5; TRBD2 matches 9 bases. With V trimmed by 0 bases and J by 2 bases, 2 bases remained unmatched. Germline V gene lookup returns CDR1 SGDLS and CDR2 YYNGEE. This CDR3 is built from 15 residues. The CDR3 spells CASSVGLAEQETQYF. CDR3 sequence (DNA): TGTGCCAGCAGCGTAGGACTAGCGGAGCAAGAGACCCAGTACTTC.

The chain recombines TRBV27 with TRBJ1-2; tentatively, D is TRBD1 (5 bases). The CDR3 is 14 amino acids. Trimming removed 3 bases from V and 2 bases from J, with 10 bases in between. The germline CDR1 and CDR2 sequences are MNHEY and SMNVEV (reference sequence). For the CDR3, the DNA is TGTGCCAGCAGTTTGACAGTCCAAAACTATGGCTACACCTTC. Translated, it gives CASSLTVQNYGYTF.

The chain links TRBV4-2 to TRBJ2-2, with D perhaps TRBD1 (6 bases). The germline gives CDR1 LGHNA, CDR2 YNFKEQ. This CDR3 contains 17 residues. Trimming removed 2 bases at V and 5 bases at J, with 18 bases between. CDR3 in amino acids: CASSQPGQRRGTGELFF. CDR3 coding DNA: TGTGCCAGCAGCCAACCCGGACAGCGACGAGGAACCGGGGAGCTGTTTTTT.

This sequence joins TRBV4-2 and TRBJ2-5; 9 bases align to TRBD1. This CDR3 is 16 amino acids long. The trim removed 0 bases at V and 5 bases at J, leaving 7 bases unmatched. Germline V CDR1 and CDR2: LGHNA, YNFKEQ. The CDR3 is CASSQEPGQGSETQYF. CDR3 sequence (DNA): TGTGCCAGCAGCCAAGAACCCGGACAGGGGTCGGAGACCCAGTACTTC.

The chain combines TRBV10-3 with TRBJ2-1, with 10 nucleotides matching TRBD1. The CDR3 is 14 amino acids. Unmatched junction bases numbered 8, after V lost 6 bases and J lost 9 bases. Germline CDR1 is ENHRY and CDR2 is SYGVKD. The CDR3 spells CAIRRQGAFSEQFF. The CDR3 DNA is TGTGCCATCAGGAGACAGGGGGCCTTCAGTGAGCAGTTCTTC.

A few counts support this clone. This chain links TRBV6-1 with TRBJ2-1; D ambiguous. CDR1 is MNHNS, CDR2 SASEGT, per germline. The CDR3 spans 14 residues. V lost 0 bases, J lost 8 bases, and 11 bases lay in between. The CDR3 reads CASSEALLSDEQFF. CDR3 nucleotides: TGTGCCAGCAGTGAAGCGCTTCTATCCGATGAGCAGTTCTTC.

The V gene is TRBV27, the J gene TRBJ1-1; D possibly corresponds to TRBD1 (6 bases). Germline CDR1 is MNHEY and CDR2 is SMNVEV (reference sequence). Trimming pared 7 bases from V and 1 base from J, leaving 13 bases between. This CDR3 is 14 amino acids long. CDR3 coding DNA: TGTGCCAGCACCCGGGGGGGCGAGAACACTGAAGCTTTCTTT. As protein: CASTRGGENTEAFF.

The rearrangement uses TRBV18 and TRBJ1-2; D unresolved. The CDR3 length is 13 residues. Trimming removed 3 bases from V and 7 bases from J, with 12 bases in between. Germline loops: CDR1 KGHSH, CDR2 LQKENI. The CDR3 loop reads CASSPQGDGGYTF. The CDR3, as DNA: TGTGCCAGCTCACCGCAAGGAGATGGTGGCTACACCTTC.

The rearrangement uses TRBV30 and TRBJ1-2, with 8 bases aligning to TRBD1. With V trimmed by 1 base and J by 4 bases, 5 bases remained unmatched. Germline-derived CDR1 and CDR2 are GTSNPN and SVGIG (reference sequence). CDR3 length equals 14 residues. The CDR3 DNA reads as TGTGCCTGGAGTGCTGGACAGGGATCCTATGGCTACACCTTC. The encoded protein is CAWSAGQGSYGYTF.

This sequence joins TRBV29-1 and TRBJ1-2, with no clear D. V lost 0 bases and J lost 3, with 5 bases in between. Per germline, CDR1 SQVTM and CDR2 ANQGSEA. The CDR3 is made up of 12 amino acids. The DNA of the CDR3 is TGCAGCGTTGAAGAGGCGCACTATGGCTACACCTTC. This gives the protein CSVEEAHYGYTF. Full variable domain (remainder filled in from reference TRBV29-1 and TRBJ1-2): SAVISQKPSRDICQRGTSLTIQCQVDSQVTMMFWYRQQPGQSLTLIATANQGSEATYESGFVIDKFPISRPNLTFSTLTVSNMSPEDSSIYLCSVEEAHYGYTFGSGTRLTVV.

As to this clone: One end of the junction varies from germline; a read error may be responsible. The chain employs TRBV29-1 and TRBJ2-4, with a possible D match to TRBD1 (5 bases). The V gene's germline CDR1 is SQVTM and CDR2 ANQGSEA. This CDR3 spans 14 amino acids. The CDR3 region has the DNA TGCAGCGTCCGGCAGGGTAGTACCAAGAACATTCAGTACTTC. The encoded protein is CSVRQGSTKNIQYF.

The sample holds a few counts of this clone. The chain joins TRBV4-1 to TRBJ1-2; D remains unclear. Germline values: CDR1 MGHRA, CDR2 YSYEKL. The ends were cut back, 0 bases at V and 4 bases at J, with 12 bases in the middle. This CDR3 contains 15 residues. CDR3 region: CASSQDINAGYGYTF. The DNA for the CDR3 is TGCGCCAGCAGCCAAGATATAAACGCAGGCTATGGCTACACCTTC.

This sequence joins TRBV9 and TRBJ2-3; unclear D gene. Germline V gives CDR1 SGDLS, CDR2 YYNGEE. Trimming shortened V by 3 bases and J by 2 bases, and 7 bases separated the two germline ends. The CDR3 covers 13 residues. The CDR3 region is CASSAGPTDTQYF. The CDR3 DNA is TGTGCCAGCAGCGCGGGCCCCACAGATACGCAGTATTTT. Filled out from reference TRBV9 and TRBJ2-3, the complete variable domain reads DSGVTQTPKHLITATGQRVTLRCSPRSGDLSVYWYQQSLDQGLQFLIQYYNGEERAKGNILERFSAQQFPDLHSELNLSSLELGDSALYFCASSAGPTDTQYFGPGTRLTVL.

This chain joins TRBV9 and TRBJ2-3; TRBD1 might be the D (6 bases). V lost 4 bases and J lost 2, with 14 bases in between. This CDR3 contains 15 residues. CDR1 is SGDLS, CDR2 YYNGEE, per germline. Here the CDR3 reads CASSPKTGPTDTQYF. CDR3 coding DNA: TGTGCCAGCAGCCCAAAGACAGGACCCACAGATACGCAGTATTTT.

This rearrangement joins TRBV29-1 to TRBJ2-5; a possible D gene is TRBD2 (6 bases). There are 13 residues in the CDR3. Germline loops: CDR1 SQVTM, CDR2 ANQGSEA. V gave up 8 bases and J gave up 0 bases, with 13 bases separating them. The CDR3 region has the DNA TGCAGCCACGGGGGTGATCACCAAGAGACCCAGTACTTC. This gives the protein CSHGGDHQETQYF.

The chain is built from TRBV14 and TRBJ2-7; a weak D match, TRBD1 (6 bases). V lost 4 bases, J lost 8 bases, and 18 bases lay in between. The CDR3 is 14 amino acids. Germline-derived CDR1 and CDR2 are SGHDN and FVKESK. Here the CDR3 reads CASSPPGALRKQYF. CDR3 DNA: TGTGCCAGCAGCCCTCCAGGGGCACTACGAAAGCAGTACTTC.

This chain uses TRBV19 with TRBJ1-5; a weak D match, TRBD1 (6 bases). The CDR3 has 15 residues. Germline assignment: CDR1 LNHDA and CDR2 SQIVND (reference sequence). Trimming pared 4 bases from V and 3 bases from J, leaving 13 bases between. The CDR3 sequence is CASSTSPGVNQPQHF. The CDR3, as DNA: TGTGCCAGTAGTACCAGTCCAGGGGTCAATCAGCCCCAGCATTTT.

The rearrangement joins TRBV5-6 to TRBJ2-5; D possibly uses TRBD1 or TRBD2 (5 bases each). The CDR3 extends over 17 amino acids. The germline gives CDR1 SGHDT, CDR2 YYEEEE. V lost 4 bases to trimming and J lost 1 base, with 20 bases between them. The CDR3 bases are TGTGCCAGCAGCCCTACCTGGGGGACCCTGCGCCAAGAGACCCAGTACTTC. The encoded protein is CASSPTWGTLRQETQYF.

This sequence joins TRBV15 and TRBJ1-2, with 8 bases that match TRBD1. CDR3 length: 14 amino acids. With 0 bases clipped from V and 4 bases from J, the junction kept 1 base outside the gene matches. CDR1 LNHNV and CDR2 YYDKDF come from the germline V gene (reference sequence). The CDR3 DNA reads TGTGCCACCAGCAGAGACAGGGGGCTCTATGGCTACACCTTC. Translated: CATSRDRGLYGYTF.

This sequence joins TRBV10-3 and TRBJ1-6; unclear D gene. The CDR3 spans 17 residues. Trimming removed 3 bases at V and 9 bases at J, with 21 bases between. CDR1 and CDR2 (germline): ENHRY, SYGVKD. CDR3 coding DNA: TGTGCCATCAGTGATAACAGCGTGAGGCTGGGAGGTTCACCCCTCCACTTT. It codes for CAISDNSVRLGGSPLHF.

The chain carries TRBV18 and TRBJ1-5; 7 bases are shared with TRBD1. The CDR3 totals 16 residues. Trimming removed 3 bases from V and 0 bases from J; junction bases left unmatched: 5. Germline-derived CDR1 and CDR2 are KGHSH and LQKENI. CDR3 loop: CASSPRGSNSNQPQHF. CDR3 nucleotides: TGTGCCAGCTCACCCAGGGGGAGTAATAGCAATCAGCCCCAGCATTTT.

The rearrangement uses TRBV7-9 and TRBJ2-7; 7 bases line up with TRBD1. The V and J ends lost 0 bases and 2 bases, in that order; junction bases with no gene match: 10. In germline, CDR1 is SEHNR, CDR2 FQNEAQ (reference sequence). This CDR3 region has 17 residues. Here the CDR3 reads CASSLARQGQSPYEQYF. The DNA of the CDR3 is TGTGCCAGCAGCTTAGCGCGACAGGGACAGAGTCCCTACGAGCAGTACTTC.

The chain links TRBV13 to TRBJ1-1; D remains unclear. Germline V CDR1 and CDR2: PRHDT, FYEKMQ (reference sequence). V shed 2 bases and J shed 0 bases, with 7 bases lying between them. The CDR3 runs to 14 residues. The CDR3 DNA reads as TGTGCCAGCAGCTTATTGCTCATGAACACTGAAGCTTTCTTT. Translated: CASSLLLMNTEAFF.